These 13 T cell receptor beta chains share one sample of origin, sequenced in a study of shared clonotypes between healthy human individuals (dated by TCRdb to between 2020 and 2021). Libraries came from the immunoSEQ multiplex PCR assay. TCRdb obtained this table from immuneACCESS and retained in-frame rearrangements with V and J assigned. These tables miss some clones; where compared with another copy, unresolved V genes account for less than half of the shortfall, and the remainder is unexplained. The sample records roughly 2.2 million clones, roughly 93% of which are singletons. The ten largest clones capture around 0.4% of the sample. Sequenced input: naive CD4+ T cells from PBMCs. In the paper's terms, the cell subset or site label means: CD45RA+ positively selected. Receptor source: a man younger than 35 in good health. Some clones in this sample may be carry-over from other donors' samples.

This chain links TRBV30 with TRBJ1-1; D not resolved. Germline assignment: CDR1 GTSNPN and CDR2 SVGIG (reference sequence). The CDR3 contains 13 residues. Trimming shortened V by 3 bases and J by 1 base, and 9 bases separated the two germline ends. In nucleotides, the CDR3 is TGTGCCTGGAGGAGCAACTGGAACACTGAAGCTTTCTTT. It specifies CAWRSNWNTEAFF.

This chain uses TRBV7-2 with TRBJ2-2; unclear D gene. This CDR3 has 16 amino acids. Germline loops: CDR1 SGHTA, CDR2 FQGNSA. V was cut by 2 bases and J by 6 bases, with 16 bases left in between. CDR3 DNA sequence: TGTGCCAGCAGCTTATTGGGTAGTCAAGGGCCCGGGGAGCTGTTTTTT. Amino acids: CASSLLGSQGPGELFF.

This chain joins TRBV5-1 and TRBJ2-7; a weak D match, TRBD1 (5 bases). V dropped 0 bases and J dropped 0 bases, with 10 bases sitting between them. The CDR3 has 15 residues. Per germline, CDR1 SGHRS and CDR2 YFSETQ. The CDR3 loop is CASSLGMGHSYEQYF. CDR3 nucleotide sequence: TGCGCCAGCAGCTTGGGGATGGGGCACTCCTACGAGCAGTACTTC.

The V gene is TRBV12-5, the J gene TRBJ2-7; D may be TRBD1 or TRBD2 (5 bases each). Germline CDR1 and CDR2: LGHNT and FRNRAP. Trimming shortened V by 10 bases and J by 1 base, and 11 bases separated the two germline ends. The CDR3 consists of 12 residues. CDR3 sequence reads: CANRDGSYEQYF. CDR3 nucleotide sequence: TGTGCTAATCGGGACGGATCCTACGAGCAGTACTTC.

The chain carries TRBV5-1 and TRBJ1-4, with D perhaps matching TRBD1 (5 bases). The CDR3 is 14 residues long. V was clipped by 4 bases and J by 5 bases, with 12 bases between them. Germline V lookup: CDR1 SGHRS, CDR2 YFSETQ. The CDR3 protein is CASSLRDQNEKLFF. CDR3 bases: TGCGCCAGCAGCCTTCGGGACCAAAATGAAAAACTGTTTTTT.

This clone was observed once. The chain carries TRBV2 and TRBJ2-2; the match to TRBD1 covers 8 bases. Germline V gene lookup returns CDR1 SNHLY and CDR2 FYNNEI. V lost 4 bases, J lost 4 bases, and 5 bases stayed unmatched. This CDR3 has 15 amino acids. CDR3 sequence (DNA): TGTGCCAGCAGTGTCAGGGGGCGCCTCACCGGGGAGCTGTTTTTT. Residues: CASSVRGRLTGELFF.

This clone appeared once. J is TRBJ1-1 and V is TRBV5-6; D unresolved. Trimming left V 3 bases short and J 3 bases short, with 21 bases between. This CDR3 has 17 amino acids. From germline, CDR1 is SGHDT and CDR2 YYEEEE. CDR3 in DNA: TGTGCCAGCAGCTCAAGCAGGAGACACCGCAGCGACACTGAAGCTTTCTTT. Amino acids: CASSSSRRHRSDTEAFF. Drawing the rest from reference TRBV5-6 and TRBJ1-1, the complete variable domain is DAGVTQSPTHLIKTRGQQVTLRCSPKSGHDTVSWYQQALGQGPQFIFQYYEEEERQRGNFPDRFSGHQFPNYSSELNVNALLLGDSALYLCASSSSRRHRSDTEAFFGQGTRLTVV.

V and J are TRBV5-1 and TRBJ2-5; D might be TRBD1 or TRBD2, each matching 5 bases. The DNA end lines up better with TRBJ2-7; the J call may be wrong. Germline V gives CDR1 SGHRS, CDR2 YFSETQ. This CDR3 comprises 13 residues. CDR3 region: CASSNQGPGEQYF. The DNA of the CDR3 is TGCGCCAGCAGCAATCAGGGACCCGGCGAGCAGTACTTC.

The chain has TRBV2 and TRBJ1-2; D remains unclear. The CDR3 runs 14 residues. Germline values: CDR1 SNHLY, CDR2 FYNNEI. Trimming shortened V by 0 bases and J by 3 bases, and 8 bases separated the two germline ends. CDR3 sequence: CASSEAGSDYGYTF. Written as DNA, the CDR3 is TGTGCCAGCAGTGAAGCGGGTTCCGACTATGGCTACACCTTC.

The J gene is TRBJ2-1, the V gene TRBV28, with 15 bases identical to TRBD2. CDR1 and CDR2 from the germline V gene are MDHEN and SYDVKM. This CDR3 contains 16 residues. The junction had 8 bases not matched to a gene; V was cut back by 6 bases and J by 8 bases. The CDR3 sequence is CASSWTSGRAGDEQFF. The CDR3 bases are TGTGCCAGCAGCTGGACTAGCGGGAGGGCGGGAGATGAGCAGTTCTTC.

The chain couples TRBV21-1 to TRBJ2-7; TRBD1, the table's D call, was not compared with the DNA. TRBV21-1 is assigned pseudogene status. The CDR3 length is 21 residues. The chain's CDR3 is CASSAQTHFDQGRLPSYEQYF. The CDR3 DNA is TGTGCCAGCAGCGCGCAAACCCACTTCGACCAGGGTCGCCTACCCTCCTACGAGCAGTACTTC.

The chain employs TRBV4-2 and TRBJ2-1; 10 bases are shared with TRBD2. V shed 3 bases, J shed 9 bases, and the junction held 11 bases outside the gene matches. This CDR3 contains 16 residues. Germline V lookup: CDR1 LGHNA, CDR2 YNFKEQ. Here the CDR3 reads CASSQGASGRAGEQFF. The DNA for the CDR3 is TGTGCCAGCAGCCAGGGGGCGAGCGGGAGGGCAGGTGAGCAGTTCTTC.

The chain recombines TRBV28 with TRBJ2-7, with 9 bases aligning to TRBD1. The CDR3 contains 14 residues. Germline trimming cut 6 bases from V and 5 bases from J; bases unmatched to any gene: 8. CDR1 MDHEN and CDR2 SYDVKM come from the germline V gene. CDR3 nucleotides: TGTGCCAGCAGCCGAGGACAGGGGCGGGACGAGCAGTACTTC. This translates into CASSRGQGRDEQYF.